Shown below are 23 T cell receptor beta chains from a single sample sequenced in a study of HIV-infected children after antiretroviral therapy interruption. Documented treatment: PENTA 11 planned treatment interruption arm or continuous ART arm. The TCR library was built from RNA with a 3' RACE protocol and unique molecular identifiers. TCRdb analysed the 3' RACE reads with MiXCR anew, one entry per CDR3 protein. Of about 89,000 distinct CDR3 sequences in the sample, roughly 6.4% were seen once. The sequences come from CD45RA+ CD4+ T cells from PBMCs, pooled from several time points, collected from a donor given antiretroviral therapy, either interrupted or continuous. Subset indicated: naive CD4+ CD45RA+ CD45RO- T cells. Receptor source: a pool of human donors with HIV.

This clonotype occurred many times. The V and J genes are TRBV5-1 and TRBJ1-2, with a weak D call TRBD1 (5 bases). CDR3 length: 14 residues. V lost 0 bases and J lost 4, with 10 bases in between. Germline-derived CDR1 and CDR2 are SGHRS and YFSETQ. CDR3 coding DNA: TGCGCCAGCAGCTTGGAGGGGCCCCTCTATGGCTACACCTTC. It encodes CASSLEGPLYGYTF. The variable domain in full, completed from reference TRBV5-1 and TRBJ1-2, reads KAGVTQTPRYLIKTRGQQVTLSCSPISGHRSVSWYQQTPGQGLQFLFEYFSETQRNKGNFPGRFSGRQFSNSRSEMNVSTLELGDSALYLCASSLEGPLYGYTFGSGTRLTVV.

This clonotype was picked up many times. The V call is TRBV12-5, the J call TRBJ2-2; D gene uncertain. Germline values: CDR1 LGHNT, CDR2 FRNRAP. Trimming shortened V by 1 base and J by 1 base, and 4 bases separated the two germline ends. There are 14 residues in the CDR3. Here the CDR3 DNA reads TGTGCTAGTGGTTTGGATGGGAACACCGGGGAGCTGTTTTTT. Encoded protein: CASGLDGNTGELFF.

The V and J genes are TRBV29-1 and TRBJ2-3; D remains unclear. The CDR3 extends over 12 amino acids. Germline lookup yields CDR1 SQVTM and CDR2 ANQGSEA. Trimming took off 8 bases at V and 3 bases at J, with 12 bases between the two ends. CDR3 nucleotide sequence: TGCAGCCCTCGCATTGGGACAGATACGCAGTATTTT. Translated: CSPRIGTDTQYF.

This clonotype was seen repeatedly, ten times or more. CDR3 nucleotides: TGTGCCAGCAGTTTCGAGAGAAATGAGCAGTTCTTC. Translating gives CASSFERNEQFF. The V and J genes are TRBV12-3 or TRBV12-4 and TRBJ2-1; D remains unclear. CDR3 length: 12 residues. V lost 3 bases and J lost 7, with 7 bases in between.

This clonotype was observed at least ten times. The gene calls are TRBV7-8 and TRBJ1-6; no clear D gene. Germline V gene data show CDR1 as SGHVS and CDR2 as FQNEAQ. CDR3 size: 21 residues. The V and J ends lost 2 bases and 7 bases respectively, with 30 bases between them. DNA for the CDR3: TGTGCCAGCAGCTTATACCGTCTTCCGGGTCGAGGGAGCGGGAACAATTCACCCCTCCACTTT. Translation gives CASSLYRLPGRGSGNNSPLHF.

There are many counts of this clonotype. The chain joins TRBV7-2 to TRBJ1-1, with D uncertain. CDR1 and CDR2 (germline): SGHTA, FQGNSA. Trimming stripped 1 base from V and 4 bases from J, with 10 bases between. The CDR3 has 14 amino acids. The CDR3 DNA reads TGTGCCAGCAGCTTAGAAGGGTTTAGCACTGAAGCTTTCTTT. As protein: CASSLEGFSTEAFF.

This clonotype was picked up many times. The rearrangement uses TRBV20-1 and TRBJ2-3; D gene uncertain. Germline V gene lookup returns CDR1 DFQATT and CDR2 SNEGSKA (reference sequence). V was cut by 3 bases and J by 3 bases, with 7 bases left in between. The CDR3 contains 12 residues. As DNA, the CDR3 is TGCAGTGCTAGGTGGGGAACAGATACGCAGTATTTT. Amino acids: CSARWGTDTQYF.

This clonotype was counted at least ten times. This chain links TRBV29-1 with TRBJ1-1; the D is unclear. The germline gives CDR1 SQVTM, CDR2 ANQGSEA. This CDR3 is built from 12 residues. Trimming stripped 6 bases from V and 5 bases from J, with 13 bases between. As DNA, the CDR3 is TGCAGCGTAAATAAGCCGACGACTGAAGCTTTCTTT. This sequence encodes CSVNKPTTEAFF.

The CDR3 sequence: CSARARTGFSYNSPLHF. The CDR3 DNA reads TGCAGTGCTAGAGCCCGGACAGGATTCTCCTATAATTCACCCCTCCACTTT. The chain has TRBV20-1 and TRBJ1-6, with TRBD1 matching over 7 bases. V shed 1 base, J shed 0 bases, and the junction held 6 bases outside the gene matches. The CDR3 sequence is 17 residues long. Germline lookup yields CDR1 DFQATT and CDR2 SNEGSKA (reference sequence).

This clonotype was detected many times. This sequence joins TRBV24-1 and TRBJ2-1; the match to TRBD2 covers 13 bases. Germline-derived CDR1 and CDR2 are KGHDR and SFDVKD. The CDR3 extends over 14 amino acids. V lost 3 bases and J lost 12; bases outside the gene matches: 4. The CDR3 loop reads CATSDTSGRARQFF. The CDR3 DNA is TGTGCCACCAGTGATACTAGCGGGAGGGCCCGGCAGTTCTTC.

Ten or more counts support this clonotype. V usage is TRBV5-6 and J usage is TRBJ2-3; D unresolved. Germline CDR1 SGHDT, CDR2 YYEEEE. The ends were cut back, 5 bases at V and 0 bases at J, with 13 bases in the middle. This CDR3 has 15 residues. CDR3 sequence (DNA): TGTGCCAGCAGGCAAGGCCTCGGGAGCACAGATACGCAGTATTTT. Protein: CASRQGLGSTDTQYF.

This clonotype was counted ten times or more. The CDR3 protein is CATSRPPGAGNTIYF. The DNA of the CDR3 is TGTGCCACCAGCAGACCCCCTGGAGCTGGAAACACCATATATTTT. The gene calls are TRBV15 and TRBJ1-3; D unresolved. The CDR3 extends over 15 amino acids. Looked up from germline, CDR1 is LNHNV and CDR2 is YYDKDF (reference sequence). Trimming left V 2 bases short and J 2 bases short, with 10 bases between.

As concerns this clonotype: Given a much more abundant clone one base away, this may be a read error. The chain joins TRBV7-8 to TRBJ2-3; perhaps D is TRBD1 or TRBD2 (5 bases each). Per the germline V gene, CDR1 is SGHVS and CDR2 is FQNEAQ. The CDR3 is 16 amino acids. DNA for the CDR3: TGTGTCAGCAGCCTTCGTCGGATGAGGGCAGGGGATACGCAGTATTTT. Translating gives CVSSLRRMRAGDTQYF. Combining the CDR3 with reference TRBV7-8 and TRBJ2-3 gives the whole variable domain GAGVSQSPRYKVAKRGQDVALRCDPISGHVSLFWYQQALGQGPEFLTYFQNEAQLDKSGLPSDRFFAERPEGSVSTLKIQRTQQEDSAVYLCVSSLRRMRAGDTQYFGPGTRLTVL.

This clonotype was counted between two and nine times. The chain couples TRBV7-2 to TRBJ2-6, with D perhaps TRBD2 (5 bases). V gave up 3 bases and J gave up 5 bases, with 26 bases separating them. This CDR3 has 20 amino acids. Germline lookup yields CDR1 SGHTA and CDR2 FQGNSA. CDR3 region: CASSFLPAAVGPIRANVLTF. The CDR3 nucleotides read TGTGCCAGCAGCTTTCTCCCAGCAGCGGTGGGTCCAATCAGGGCCAACGTCCTGACTTTC.

This clonotype showed up many times. This sequence joins TRBV12-3 or TRBV12-4 and TRBJ2-7; 7 nucleotides align to TRBD1. V was pared by 5 bases and J by 4 bases, with 8 bases of the junction left unmatched. CDR3 length equals 14 residues. CDR3 residues: CASSPRDSPYEQYF. The CDR3 nucleotides are TGTGCCAGCAGTCCTCGGGACAGTCCGTACGAGCAGTACTTC.

This clonotype was observed at least ten times. The V and J genes are TRBV11-2 and TRBJ2-1, with D perhaps TRBD1 (5 bases). V was cut by 1 base and J by 3 bases, with 13 bases left in between. The CDR3 contains 16 residues. Germline values: CDR1 SGHAT, CDR2 FQNNGV. The chain's CDR3 is CASSLADSYNYNEQFF. The CDR3 DNA is TGTGCCAGCAGCTTAGCCGACAGCTACAACTACAATGAGCAGTTCTTC.

This clonotype occurred many times. V usage is TRBV29-1 and J usage is TRBJ1-1; 9 positions agree with TRBD1. CDR1 and CDR2 from the germline V gene are SQVTM and ANQGSEA. The CDR3 consists of 16 residues. Trimming cost V 1 base and J 3 bases; bases outside gene matches: 9. The CDR3 here is CSVEGGADRGHTEAFF. The CDR3 coding sequence is TGCAGCGTTGAAGGGGGGGCGGACAGGGGCCACACTGAAGCTTTCTTT.

This clonotype was observed a handful of times. The J gene is TRBJ2-5, the V gene TRBV11-2; 7 nucleotides line up with TRBD2. The CDR3 contains 15 residues. After removal of 3 bases from V and 2 bases from J, the junction contained 6 bases not matched to a gene. Germline CDR1 and CDR2: SGHAT and FQNNGV. The CDR3 nucleotides read TGTGCCAGCAGCTTGGCGGGGGAATCACAAGAGACCCAGTACTTC. It yields the protein CASSLAGESQETQYF.

This clonotype was observed at least ten times. The V and J genes are TRBV20-1 and TRBJ2-3; a weak D match, TRBD2 (5 bases). The germline CDR1 and CDR2 sequences are DFQATT and SNEGSKA (reference sequence). The CDR3 is 13 residues long. Trimming took 8 bases from V and 2 from J, leaving 14 bases between them. As DNA, the CDR3 is TGCAGTACCCGGCGGGCCGTCACAGATACGCAGTATTTT. Protein sequence: CSTRRAVTDTQYF.

Turning to this clonotype: Being one base from a much bigger clone, this may be a read error. The rearrangement uses TRBV6-1 and TRBJ1-1; maybe TRBD1 (5 bases). CDR1 and CDR2 from the germline V gene are MNHNS and SASEGT. The CDR3 totals 15 residues. The CDR3 here is CAGSRGTLGNTEAFF. DNA for the CDR3: TGTGCCGGCAGCCGCGGGACCCTGGGAAACACTGAAGCTTTCTTT.

This clonotype was recorded at least ten times. V usage is TRBV11-1 and J usage is TRBJ2-5; TRBD1 agrees at 8 bases. The CDR3 runs to 16 residues. Germline V gene sequence: CDR1 SGHAT, CDR2 FQDESV (reference sequence). V was pared by 3 bases and J by 9 bases, with 15 bases of the junction left unmatched. CDR3 region: CASSFPIGSGGAPQYF. The CDR3 nucleotides are TGTGCCAGCAGCTTCCCGATCGGGTCAGGGGGCGCCCCCCAGTACTTC.

This clonotype showed up just a few times. V usage is TRBV12-3 or TRBV12-4 and J usage is TRBJ1-2, with a possible D match to TRBD1 (5 bases). Trimming stripped 4 bases from V and 4 bases from J, with 7 bases between. The CDR3 consists of 12 residues. DNA for the CDR3: TGTGCCAGCAGTTCCACAGGCTATGGCTACACCTTC. This sequence encodes CASSSTGYGYTF.

Ten or more counts support this clonotype. The rearrangement joins TRBV7-9 to TRBJ2-3, with TRBD2 matching 7 bases. Germline assignment: CDR1 SEHNR and CDR2 FQNEAQ (reference sequence). Germline trimming cut 8 bases from V and 2 bases from J; bases unmatched to any gene: 7. CDR3 length equals 14 residues. This CDR3 is CASLAEITTDTQYF. As DNA, the CDR3 is TGTGCCAGCCTAGCGGAGATCACCACAGATACGCAGTATTTT.